This TCR beta chain was captured by sequencing in a study of cytomegalovirus exposure and HLA in healthy donors (dated 2017 in TCRdb). In the study overall: According to an earlier analysis of a few hundred of the donors, about 179 million T cells yielded approximately 120 million unique TCR beta sequences and approximately 280 Gb of sequence data. An early release that covered about 600 HLA-typed donors contained approximately 300 gigabases of sequencing data and about 84 million unique TCR sequences. The genetic ancestry cluster associated with self-reported Caucasian donors included over 65% of the roughly 400 genotyped donors. The study aimed to test whether cataloging public T cell receptors could reveal signatures of past pathogen exposure. Using immunosequencing, the study profiled T cell repertoires from approximately 700 subjects and related those repertoires to cytomegalovirus serostatus. Along with the approximately 600-subject first cohort, a separate validation cohort of roughly 110 different subjects was used. To predict cytomegalovirus infection status, the study brought together high-throughput TCR immunosequencing, statistical association of individual TCRs with disease status, and machine learning. A later analysis re-analyzed previously published TCR beta repertoires from about 730 donors and added high-resolution HLA genotyping to study TCR occurrence patterns. In the later analysis, no new phenotypic data were used to find candidate immune exposures; instead, reliance was placed on TCR beta sequences and their occurrence across donors. An earlier analysis of around 580 of the donors used high-throughput TCR beta sequencing to judge whether each TCR beta V gene segment behaved as functional or pseudogenic. Donor age, sex, ethnicity and CMV serostatus were compiled together with the repertoire data. A later genetic analysis took genome-wide SNP genotypes for about 60% of the roughly 670 donors and used that subset as a discovery cohort. All discovery cohort repertoires had been generated using a single sequencing platform. Both class I and class II loci were covered by HLA typing, at four-digit resolution. Typing coverage differed by locus: A, B, C, DRB1 and DQB1 were typed in roughly 620-640 donors, DQA1 in about 500, DPA1 in around 580, and DPB1 in 450 to 490. A handful of DR-DQ haplotypes were handled as single units for association and clustering because linkage in the cohort was strong. Among some 410 genotyped donors of the cohort, an average of approximately 250,000 unique TCR beta nucleotide sequences were sequenced per donor, roughly a sixth of them non-productive.

The sample holds a few counts of this clone. Its antigen is not yet known. Per-base quality was not reported, and no clone a single base away is much larger than it. The library relied on the immunoSEQ multiplex PCR assay. For the multiplex PCR, a mixture combining 60 forward primers for TCR Vbeta segments and 13 reverse primers for TCR Jbeta segments was used. Amplification of the CDR3 region of rearranged TCR beta genes was performed with a multiplex PCR assay on genomic DNA. On the Illumina HiSeq System, the amplified TCR beta libraries were sequenced as 87-base-pair reads. Turning to the authors' computational methods: In a later analysis, tens of millions of unique TCR beta chains were counted across the approximately 620 repertoires, and roughly 9.9 million of these chains were shared by at least two donors. A nearest-neighbor algorithm error-corrected the raw reads and collapsed the reads into unique sequences, merging closely related sequences to remove PCR and sequencing errors. Alignment of CDR3 sequences to IMGT reference sequences was used to assign V, D and J gene segments. Each retained sequence needed at least a six-nucleotide match to both a V gene segment and a J gene segment. A rearrangement counted as productive if the CDR3 had no stop codons and remained in frame with V and J, and every other rearrangement counted as non-productive. CDR3 was defined by IMGT convention, running from the second conserved V-encoded cysteine to the conserved J-encoded phenylalanine. The earlier analysis of about 620 of the donors excluded sequences that lacked an unambiguous match to a single V gene segment. An earlier analysis of fewer than 650 of the donors classified V segments as functional when productive rearrangements were above 56.7% and as segregating when the standard deviation between donors was above 5%. To diagnose cytomegalovirus status from the catalog of TCR beta chain sequences, a statistical classification framework was built. In a later analysis, TCR nucleotide sequences were compared against IMGT/GENE-DB human TR gene sequences so that V and J genes could be assigned. Using the TCRdist pipeline, a later analysis assigned CDR3 sequences along with most-parsimonious VDJ recombination scenarios. In a later analysis, each TCR beta chain was defined by its CDR3 amino acid sequence together with its V-gene family, and reads without a unique V-gene family were excluded. As a way to deal with suspected cross-contamination and a sequencing artifact, a later analysis dropped approximately 570 nucleotide sequences that were highly shared and had low generation probability. For each public chain, a later analysis derived a clonal expansion index from normalized ranks of inferred template counts within each repertoire. In a later analysis, generation probabilities were computed using a VDJ recombination model fitted to out-of-frame rearrangements, and the results were checked against IGoR. In a later analysis, hypergeometric tests were used to score TCR-TCR, TCR-HLA and TCR-CMV co-occurrence, with a repertoire-size bias correction applied to TCR pairs. In a later analysis, false discovery rates were estimated by permuting HLA or CMV assignments 20 times. A later analysis grouped co-occurring TCRs with DBSCAN, adding TCRdist sequence similarity when clustering within HLA-allele-positive subsets. Repertoires with fewer than 30,000 or more than 120,000 public chains, plus five repertoires with anomalous nucleotide sharing, were excluded from co-occurrence clustering. TCRdb limited this immuneACCESS table to in-frame rearrangements with V and J called. A share of clones is missing; checked studies link under half to unresolved V genes, and the rest is unexplained. Clone size and V and J calls were adopted from that table, with D and trimming inferred from the DNA. The sample table contains some 140,000 clones; only one count was recorded for 75% to 90% of them. Less than 10% of the sample comes from the top ten.

The cohort was made up of around 720 healthy bone marrow donors. At the time of sampling, all cohort members were nominally healthy, though unrecorded immune exposures were likely present. The donor tested CMV seropositive, placing the donor among the 289 seropositive members of the cohort. Each donor provided a peripheral blood sample, and peripheral blood mononuclear cells were used for TCR beta sequencing. The Qiagen DNeasy Blood Extraction Kit was used to extract genomic DNA from the blood cell samples. V drops 5 bases and J drops 3 bases, leaving 24 bases in between. Based on the germline V gene, the CDR1 and CDR2 sequences are SGHAT and FQNNGV. Inclusive of the bounding cysteine and phenylalanine, the CDR3 is 18 residues long. Only CDR3 DNA remains: 54 bases, in frame from the first base. The study at large found these results: In the study, roughly 160 TCR beta chains were listed as associated with cytomegalovirus. The sequencing pipeline was judged likely to have produced a cluster of highly shared sequence variants as a technical artifact. Roughly 17 rarely observed V segments, including chromosome 9 orphons, were excluded from the earlier analysis of approximately 500 of the donors because counts were too low. The 87-base-pair reads could not distinguish some IMGT-functional V segments, including TRBV6-2 and TRBV6-3, so those segments were excluded. Compared with the roughly 700-donor mean, donors in an Asian-associated ancestry cluster had fewer N-insertions in productive TCRs, according to a later genetic analysis. The only immune exposure information available for the cohort was CMV serostatus. A further reported finding was that TCR beta sequences accurately predicted the HLA-A and HLA-B alleles for most subjects in the first cohort. In this cohort, only TCR beta chains were sequenced, and detectable features were limited by the absence of alpha or paired-chain data. A later analysis found that most CMV-associated TCR beta chains appeared HLA-restricted, with HLA associations seemingly driven largely by CMV exposure. In an earlier analysis of about 550 of the donors, most TCR beta V segments were observed in productive rearrangements about 87% or about 30% of the time, broadly matching IMGT annotations. Sequencing depth was assumed to be roughly uniform across donors in the presence/absence analyses, though that assumption may not hold. According to a later analysis, parvovirus B19, influenza, CMV and Epstein-Barr virus appeared linked to several top co-occurrence clusters. In a later genetic analysis, a missense DCLRE1C variant was associated with V-gene and J-gene trimming of TCR beta chains, and the association was replicated in an independent cohort. According to a later analysis, TCR association rates differed among HLA loci, with DRB1 alleles showing the most associated TCRs and HLA-C alleles showing the fewest. In a later analysis, more than 15,000 TCR beta sequences were associated with specific HLA alleles at a false discovery rate of 0.05. According to the authors, the approach could potentially be generalized to other disease states and immunological phenotypes. The classifier was reported to diagnose cytomegalovirus status with high specificity and sensitivity in both the original cohort and the validation cohort. Correlated functional status among segregating V segments might reflect linkage disequilibrium, but an unknown experimental factor could not be ruled out. Most TCR sequences were observed very rarely across donors, whereas some public TCRs were present in many individuals. Because HLA typing was missing for some donors at each locus, association tests included only the typed subset. In vitro tests confirmed that a few of the cytomegalovirus-associated TCR beta chains recognize cytomegalovirus antigens. Assigning TCR associations to individual alleles was difficult when HLA alleles, especially DR and DQ, strongly co-occurred. In a later analysis, HLA-associated TCR beta chains were found to be more clonally expanded and to have lower generation probabilities than equally common non-associated chains.

The sequence was collected from a woman aged 45-60 years in good health and CMV-seropositive. Sequenced material: PBMCs. The chain uses TRBV11-2 and TRBJ2-3, with TRBD2 perhaps the D gene, on 8 matching bases. The CDR3 in this case is CASSPRGGGGIWTDTQYF. In nucleotides, the sequence is TGTGCCAGCAGCCCCCGAGGGGGCGGGGGGATTTGGACAGATACGCAGTATTTT.